The clone carrying this T cell receptor beta chain was recorded at least ten times. Antigen unknown. The data belong to a study of blood T cells in healthy people across ages. At least 6 million PBMCs were isolated per sample. Study-wide findings and caveats: Among long-lived donors, naive CD4+ cells were more numerous and diversity higher than in aged donors.

For the second PCR, which ran for roughly 6 to 12 cycles, a sample-barcoded 5' primer and a J-beta primer mix were used. TCRdb analysed the 5' RACE reads with MiXCR anew, one entry per CDR3 protein. The sample holds around 670,000 distinct CDR3 sequences, roughly 30% seen once. The CDR3 covers 13 residues. V dropped 0 bases and J dropped 6 bases, with 9 bases sitting between them. Germline V gives CDR1 SGHDN, CDR2 FVKESK. The source is a woman over 75 in good health. Sample: blood. The chain has TRBV14 and TRBJ2-7, with D maybe TRBD2 (5 bases). For the CDR3, the DNA is TGTGCCAGCAGCCAAGATCTCCGGGGCGAGCAGTACTTC. Translating it yields CASSQDLRGEQYF.